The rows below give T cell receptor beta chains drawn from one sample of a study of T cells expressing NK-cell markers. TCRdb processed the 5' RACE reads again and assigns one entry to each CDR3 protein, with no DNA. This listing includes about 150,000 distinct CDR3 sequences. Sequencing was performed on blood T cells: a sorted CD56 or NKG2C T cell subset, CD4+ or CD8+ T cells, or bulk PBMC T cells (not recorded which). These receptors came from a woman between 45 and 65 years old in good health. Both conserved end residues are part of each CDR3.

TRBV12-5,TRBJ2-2,CASGLVGGLTGELFF
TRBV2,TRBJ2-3,CASSEGRGTATDTQYF
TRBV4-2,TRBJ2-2,CASMDSNTGELFF
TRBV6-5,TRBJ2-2,CASSPFANTGELFF
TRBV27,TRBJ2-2,CASSLSIQGMVAGELFF
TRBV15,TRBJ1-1,CATSRARVGAEAFF
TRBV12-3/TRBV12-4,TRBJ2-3,CASTGLAGSTDTQYF
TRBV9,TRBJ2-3,CASSVAGGQSYTDTQYF
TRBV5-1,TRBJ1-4,CASSSYPGQGEQKLFF
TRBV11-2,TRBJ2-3,CASSSWAASGIFTDTQYF
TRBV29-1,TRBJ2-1,CSVDFRASGRGDNEQFF
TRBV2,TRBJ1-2,CASRLGGRIYGYTF
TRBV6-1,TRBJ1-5,CASSEEPAGQPQHF
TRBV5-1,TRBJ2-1,CASSFSGGHYNEQFF
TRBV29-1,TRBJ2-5,CSVEDPGPGRVVETQYF
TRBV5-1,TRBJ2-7,CASSLEGYRAYEQYF
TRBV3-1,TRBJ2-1,CASSQEPSSYNEQFF
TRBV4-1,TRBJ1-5,CASSQDRTGGQPQHF
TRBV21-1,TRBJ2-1,CARLADYNEQFF
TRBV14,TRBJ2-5,CASSPRPGIPQETQYF
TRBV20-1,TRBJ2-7,CSAGGTPPNEQYF
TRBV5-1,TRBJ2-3,CASREGQFTDTQYF
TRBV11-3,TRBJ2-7,CASRERGREQYF
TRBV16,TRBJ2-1,CASSQDLGGGNEQFF
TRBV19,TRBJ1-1,CASSISSGTEAFF
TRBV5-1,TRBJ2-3,CASISRGGSTDTQYF
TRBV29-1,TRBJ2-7,CSVDVDGQGEQYF
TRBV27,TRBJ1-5,CASSWVNQPQHF
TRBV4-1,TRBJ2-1,CASSQVASGTKQFF
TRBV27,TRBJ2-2,CASNDRGNTGELFF
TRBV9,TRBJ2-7,CASSVGVSPNEQYF
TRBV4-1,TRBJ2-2,CASSHTGLAGELFF
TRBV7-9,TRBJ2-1,CASSLNQGNEQFF
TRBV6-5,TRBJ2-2,CASSPVGPGELFF
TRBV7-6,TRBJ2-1,CASSPIPSGAYNEQFF
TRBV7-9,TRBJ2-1,CASSLVPGQGNYNEQFF
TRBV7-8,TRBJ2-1,CASSLVLAGVSGNEQFF